A single sample is the source of the 20 T cell receptor beta chains below, sequenced in a study of radiotherapy plus CTLA-4 blockade in lung cancer (dated by TCRdb to 2017 to 2018). Receptor libraries were prepared by the immunoSEQ multiplex PCR assay. Sourced from immuneACCESS, this table was stored by TCRdb with only in-frame sequences that have V and J called. A share of the clones is absent; for the studies checked, an unresolved V gene accounts for under half, and the remainder has no known explanation. The sample data list over 85,000 clones, and approximately 75% of these were observed just once. The top ten clonotypes cover around 3% of the sample. The sample was peripheral blood, taken from a patient treated with radiotherapy plus ipilimumab. The receptors stem from a human donor with non-small cell lung cancer who had a partial response to radiotherapy plus ipilimumab. Some clones in this sample may be carry-over from other donors' samples.

This clone has only a few counts. CDR3 residues: CASRGRVDTEAFF. The CDR3 nucleotides read TGTGCCAGCAGGGGCAGGGTAGACACTGAAGCTTTCTTT. The rearrangement joins TRBV7-9 to TRBJ1-1; maybe TRBD1 (5 bases). The CDR3 covers 13 residues. The germline V and J ends were trimmed by 6 bases and 3 bases, with 11 bases remaining between them. Germline V gene sequence: CDR1 SEHNR, CDR2 FQNEAQ (reference sequence).

Notes on this clone: Mismatch with germline at one junction end may stem from a read error. This chain links TRBV29-1 with TRBJ1-1; D is ambiguous. The CDR3 sequence is 10 residues long. Germline-derived CDR1 and CDR2 are SQVTM and ANQGSEA. CDR3 sequence (DNA): TGCAGCGTTCAAGACCTTGAAGCTTTCTTT. Amino acids: CSVQDLEAFF.

This clone appeared a few times. CDR3 sequence (DNA): TGTGCCAGCAGCTTAGCTCCTAACACTGAAGCTTTCTTT. It is translated as CASSLAPNTEAFF. The chain employs TRBV7-9 and TRBJ1-1; D is unclear. The CDR3 length is 13 residues. Trimming removed 0 bases at V and 2 bases at J, with 4 bases between. CDR1 is SEHNR, CDR2 FQNEAQ, per germline (reference sequence).

J is TRBJ2-2 and V is TRBV10-1, with TRBD1 as a possible D gene (7 bases). The CDR3 loop spans 15 amino acids. The germline V gene encodes CDR1 WNHNN and CDR2 SYGVQD (reference sequence). Trimming cost V 2 bases and J 6 bases, with 13 bases left between them. The DNA of the CDR3 is TGCGCCAGCAGTGAGCTTGACAGGGAGGCCGGGGAGCTGTTTTTT. This encodes CASSELDREAGELFF.

The J gene is TRBJ2-5, the V gene TRBV7-8, with 10 nucleotides matching TRBD1. The J call could be wrong; TRBJ2-7 is a better fit for the DNA end. CDR1 and CDR2 (germline): SGHVS, FQNEAQ. The CDR3 contains 15 residues. This chain's CDR3 is CASSSPGQGLYEQYF. CDR3 nucleotides: TGTGCCAGCAGCTCGCCGGGACAGGGGTTGTACGAGCAGTACTTC.

V and J are TRBV28 and TRBJ2-5; TRBD1 is a possible D gene (6 bases). The J call is doubtful: the DNA matches TRBJ2-7 better. The CDR3 has 13 residues. The germline CDR1 and CDR2 sequences are MDHEN and SYDVKM. For the CDR3, the DNA is TGTGCCAGCAGTTTCCCAGGGGTGGACGAGCAGTACTTC. This sequence encodes CASSFPGVDEQYF.

The chain carries TRBV7-2 and TRBJ1-6; 10 bases match TRBD1. The germline V gene has CDR1 SGHTA and CDR2 FQGNSA. V dropped 2 bases and J dropped 5; count of bases not matched to a gene: 6. The CDR3 consists of 17 residues. This chain's CDR3 is CASSLQTGGGDNSPLHF. CDR3 bases: TGTGCCAGCAGCTTACAGACAGGGGGCGGTGATAATTCACCCCTCCACTTT.

A few counts support this clone. Other DNA sequences in the sample encode the same CDR3. The chain employs TRBV6-1 and TRBJ1-3, with D possibly matching TRBD1 (5 bases). Trimming took 5 bases from V and 4 from J, leaving 9 bases between them. The CDR3 sequence is 13 residues long. Germline V gene lookup returns CDR1 MNHNS and CDR2 SASEGT. The CDR3 sequence: CASSSGFGNTIYF. The CDR3 region has the DNA TGTGCCAGCAGTTCAGGGTTCGGAAACACCATATATTTT.

This clone was seen only once. The CDR3 nucleotides are TGTGCCAGCAGCCGGGGACAGGGGGTCGGGTCTCTGTACTTC. The encoded protein is CASSRGQGVGSLYF. The rearrangement uses TRBV7-2 and TRBJ2-7; 11 bases agree with TRBD1. The CDR3 totals 14 residues. Germline V lookup: CDR1 SGHTA, CDR2 FQGNSA. The trim removed 5 bases at V and 12 bases at J, leaving 12 bases unmatched.

The chain has TRBV5-6 and TRBJ2-2; 8 nucleotides align to TRBD1. The germline V gene encodes CDR1 SGHDT and CDR2 YYEEEE. Trimming removed 2 bases from V and 7 bases from J; junction bases left unmatched: 16. The CDR3 is made up of 18 amino acids. The CDR3 region is CASSFLVGQGWSGGELFF. The CDR3 DNA reads TGTGCCAGCAGCTTCTTGGTAGGACAGGGATGGTCTGGCGGGGAGCTGTTTTTT. Combining the CDR3 with reference TRBV5-6 and TRBJ2-2 gives the whole variable domain DAGVTQSPTHLIKTRGQQVTLRCSPKSGHDTVSWYQQALGQGPQFIFQYYEEEERQRGNFPDRFSGHQFPNYSSELNVNALLLGDSALYLCASSFLVGQGWSGGELFFGEGSRLTVL.

This rearrangement joins TRBV4-3 to TRBJ2-3; perhaps TRBD2 as D (6 bases). Germline V CDR1 and CDR2: LGHNA, YSLEER. There are 17 residues in the CDR3. V dropped 1 base and J dropped 2 bases, with 16 bases sitting between them. The chain's CDR3 is CASSQAPYGGITDTQYF. The CDR3 bases are TGCGCCAGCAGCCAAGCTCCCTATGGGGGGATCACAGATACGCAGTATTTT.

This clone was recorded once. The gene calls are TRBV6-1 and TRBJ1-5; D not certain. V gave up 4 bases and J gave up 4 bases, with 8 bases separating them. The CDR3 has 13 amino acids. Germline V gene sequence: CDR1 MNHNS, CDR2 SASEGT. The DNA for the CDR3 is TGTGCCAGCAGTGGATTCGGGAATCAGCCCCAGCATTTT. Translated, it gives CASSGFGNQPQHF.

The genes are TRBV4-2 and TRBJ2-7, with TRBD2 matching 7 bases. The CDR3 contains 17 residues. V shed 0 bases and J 1 base; nucleotides not matched to a gene: 9. Germline CDR1 and CDR2: LGHNA and YNFKEQ. CDR3 nucleotides: TGTGCCAGCAGCCAAGATGAAGGGCGGGGAGGGTCCTACGAGCAGTACTTC. Encoded protein: CASSQDEGRGGSYEQYF.

This clone turned up a few times. The V gene is TRBV6-6, the J gene TRBJ1-1, with D possibly matching TRBD1 (5 bases). The CDR3 runs to 15 residues. Trimming stripped 0 bases from V and 0 bases from J, with 8 bases between. Per germline, CDR1 MNHNY and CDR2 SVGAGI (reference sequence). The CDR3 protein is CASSYSTAMNTEAFF. In DNA form, the CDR3 reads TGTGCCAGCAGTTACTCGACAGCTATGAACACTGAAGCTTTCTTT.

The chain joins TRBV15 to TRBJ2-3; 8 positions match TRBD2. The CDR3 totals 16 residues. Germline loops: CDR1 LNHNV, CDR2 YYDKDF (reference sequence). V lost 0 bases to trimming and J lost 3 bases; unmatched junction nucleotides: 5. The CDR3 DNA sequence: TGTGCCACCAGCAGAGATGGTCGGGGGGGAACAGATACGCAGTATTTT. It yields the protein CATSRDGRGGTDTQYF. Variable domain in full (rest from reference TRBV15 and TRBJ2-3): DAMVIQNPRYQVTQFGKPVTLSCSQTLNHNVMYWYQQKSSQAPKLLFHYYDKDFNNEADTPDNFQSRRPNTSFCFLDIRSPGLGDTAMYLCATSRDGRGGTDTQYFGPGTRLTVL.

V usage is TRBV7-2 and J usage is TRBJ2-1; D remains unclear. The CDR3 loop spans 16 amino acids. In germline, CDR1 is SGHTA, CDR2 FQGNSA. Trimming removed 5 bases from V and 4 bases from J, with 18 bases in between. In DNA, the CDR3 is TGTGCCAGCAGCCAAGTTGCCACCCGCGCTTACAATGAGCAGTTCTTC. Encoded protein: CASSQVATRAYNEQFF.

The gene calls are TRBV9 and TRBJ2-3, with D tentatively TRBD2 (7 bases). V lost 3 bases and J lost 4, with 12 bases in between. The CDR3 consists of 14 residues. Germline-derived CDR1 and CDR2 are SGDLS and YYNGEE. The CDR3 loop reads CASSATGGPDTQYF. The DNA of the CDR3 is TGTGCCAGCAGCGCTACGGGGGGCCCAGATACGCAGTATTTT.

In this sample, this clone turned up a few times. This chain connects TRBV28 to TRBJ1-4; possibly TRBD1 for D (5 bases). Deletions cut 6 bases from V and 10 bases from J, with 15 bases between. There are 13 residues in the CDR3. In germline, CDR1 is MDHEN, CDR2 SYDVKM. In DNA form, the CDR3 reads TGTGCCAGCAGACAGGCAGGATCGGGAAAACTGTTTTTT. It encodes CASRQAGSGKLFF.

This chain joins TRBV19 and TRBJ1-4; D unresolved. Trimming removed 3 bases from V and 2 bases from J, with 10 bases in between. The germline V gene encodes CDR1 LNHDA and CDR2 SQIVND (reference sequence). The CDR3 consists of 15 residues. This CDR3 is CASSMTGSTNEKLFF. The CDR3 bases are TGTGCCAGTAGTATGACGGGTAGCACTAATGAAAAACTGTTTTTT.

This chain joins TRBV11-2 and TRBJ1-1, with TRBD1 as a possible D gene (6 bases). V was shortened by 1 base and J by 1 base, with 10 bases between the two germline ends. Germline V gene data show CDR1 as SGHAT and CDR2 as FQNNGV. CDR3 length: 15 amino acids. This chain's CDR3 is CASSLGDIPNTEAFF. The CDR3, as DNA: TGTGCCAGCAGCTTAGGGGACATCCCGAACACTGAAGCTTTCTTT.